This is a list of T cell receptor beta chains from one sample in a study of T cell repertoires in cytomegalovirus infection. For these TCRs, the target antigens are not known. TCRdb re-called the reads with MiXCR, one entry per CDR3 protein. The data show some 800,000 distinct CDR3 sequences, roughly 29% seen once. The starting material was cultured CD8+ T cells from PBMCs, obtained from culture after CMV antigen stimulation. The receptor source for this set is a human donor in good health (CMV status not recorded). Some clones in this sample may be carry-over from other donors' samples. The CDR3 runs from the conserved cysteine through the conserved F or W. D genes are given only for firm matches. Only some rows state a clone size, as once, few, many or a class for expanded clones.

CDR3 protein | CDR3 DNA | CDR3 length | D gene | V gene | clone size | J gene
CASSSGDANEQFF | TGTGCCAGCAGCTCCGGGGATGCCAATGAGCAGTTCTTC | 13 | . | TRBV9 | . | TRBJ2-1
CASSQPSDPQETQYF | TGTGCCAGCAGTCAGCCCTCGGACCCTCAAGAGACCCAGTACTTC | 15 | . | TRBV12-3/TRBV12-4 | . | TRBJ2-5
CASSLYAGGLVYNEQFF | TGTGCCAGCAGCTTATATGCGGGGGGGCTCGTCTACAATGAGCAGTTCTTC | 17 | TRBD2 | TRBV7-9 | . | TRBJ2-1
CASRLTGTSYTEAFF | TGTGCCAGCAGGCTCACCGGGACATCTTACACTGAAGCTTTCTTT | 15 | . | TRBV6-1 | medium-sized | TRBJ1-1
CASSYSRWGNEQFF | TGTGCCAGCAGTTACTCAAGATGGGGCAATGAGCAGTTCTTC | 14 | . | TRBV6-5 | . | TRBJ2-1
CAISGTGLAKNIQYF | TGTGCCATCAGTGGGACAGGGCTAGCCAAAAACATTCAGTACTTC | 15 | TRBD1 | TRBV10-3 | many | TRBJ2-4
CATGTRKFNEQFF | TGTGCCACCGGGACTAGGAAATTTAATGAGCAGTTCTTC | 13 | TRBD2 | TRBV6-1 | few | TRBJ2-1
CASSKDSYSYNEQFF | TGTGCCAGCAGCAAGGACAGCTATTCCTACAATGAGCAGTTCTTC | 15 | . | TRBV11-1 | few | TRBJ2-1
CASSTGPQEAFF | TGTGCCAGCAGTACCGGACCGCAGGAAGCTTTCTTT | 12 | . | TRBV6-2/TRBV6-3 | . | TRBJ1-1
CAIRLQGNTEAFF | TGTGCCATCAGGTTACAGGGGAACACTGAAGCTTTCTTT | 13 | . | TRBV10-3 | many | TRBJ1-1
CASSYSTGSGNTIYF | TGTGCCAGCAGTTACTCTACAGGCTCTGGAAACACCATATATTTT | 15 | . | TRBV6-5 | few | TRBJ1-3
CASSFDSGRPGTEAFF | TGTGCCAGCAGCTTTGATTCCGGGAGGCCGGGCACTGAAGCTTTCTTT | 16 | . | TRBV7-9 | . | TRBJ1-1
CASSLRRGRVITGELFF | TGTGCCAGCAGCTTACGGAGGGGGCGCGTAATCACCGGGGAGCTGTTTTTT | 17 | . | TRBV7-2 | many | TRBJ2-2
CASSPIRVMNTEAFF | TGTGCCAGCAGCCCAATTCGGGTGATGAACACTGAAGCTTTCTTT | 15 | . | TRBV27 | few | TRBJ1-1
CASSLVQGPGMNTEAFF | TGTGCCAGCAGCTTAGTACAGGGGCCGGGAATGAACACTGAAGCTTTCTTT | 17 | TRBD1 | TRBV11-2 | many | TRBJ1-1
CASSPLRQGGWGTDTQYF | TGTGCCAGCTCACCGCTTCGACAGGGGGGTTGGGGCACAGATACGCAGTATTTT | 18 | TRBD1 | TRBV18 | few | TRBJ2-3
CASSSRVLPDTGELFF | TGTGCCAGCAGTTCCAGGGTCCTCCCAGACACCGGGGAGCTGTTTTTT | 16 | . | TRBV6-5 | few | TRBJ2-2
CASSIAALPPLFNTEAFF | TGTGCCAGTAGTATAGCTGCCCTACCACCCCTATTCAACACTGAAGCTTTCTTT | 18 | . | TRBV19 | . | TRBJ1-1
CASSYRGFGTDTQYF | TGTGCCAGCAGTTACCGTGGTTTCGGCACAGATACGCAGTATTTT | 15 | . | TRBV6-6 | few | TRBJ2-3
CASSQAGTPEQFF | TGCGCCAGCAGCCAAGCAGGGACACCTGAGCAGTTCTTC | 13 | . | TRBV4-1 | . | TRBJ2-1
CASSEAGDHYEQYF | TGTGCCAGCAGTGAAGCAGGGGACCACTACGAGCAGTACTTC | 14 | . | TRBV6-1 | few | TRBJ2-7
CASTPFDRIEAFF | TGTGCCAGTACACCCTTCGACAGGATAGAAGCTTTCTTT | 13 | . | TRBV19 | few | TRBJ1-1
CASSESPGTLKNEQFF | TGTGCCAGCAGTGAATCCCCGGGGACGTTAAAGAATGAGCAGTTCTTC | 16 | . | TRBV2 | . | TRBJ2-1
CASSLPSEGTQYF | TGTGCCAGCAGTTTGCCGTCAGAAGGGACCCAGTACTTC | 13 | . | TRBV12-3/TRBV12-4 | . | TRBJ2-5
CASSVGSGGHYQETQYF | TGTGCCAGCAGCGTAGGTAGCGGGGGCCACTACCAAGAGACCCAGTACTTC | 17 | TRBD2 | TRBV9 | . | TRBJ2-5
CASSISAAKTGELFF | TGTGCCAGTAGTATCTCGGCCGCCAAGACCGGGGAGCTGTTTTTT | 15 | . | TRBV19 | . | TRBJ2-2
CASSPPALEGNTIYF | TGTGCCAGCAGCCCCCCCGCCCTGGAGGGAAACACCATATATTTT | 15 | . | TRBV7-2 | few | TRBJ1-3
CASSQVRAGGRSYNEQFF | TGCGCCAGCAGCCAAGTTCGAGCGGGGGGTCGCTCCTACAATGAGCAGTTCTTC | 18 | TRBD2 | TRBV4-1 | . | TRBJ2-1
CASIPPQDLPSTDTQYF | TGTGCCAGCATCCCGCCCCAAGACCTTCCTAGCACAGATACGCAGTATTTT | 17 | . | TRBV27 | few | TRBJ2-3
CASSPTGGANTIYF | TGTGCCAGCAGCCCCACAGGCGGGGCAAACACCATATATTTT | 14 | . | TRBV7-2 | . | TRBJ1-3
CASSQGTTGQFF | TGTGCCAGCAGTCAAGGGACAACTGGGCAGTTCTTC | 12 | . | TRBV28 | few | TRBJ2-1
CASSFGQGLDEQYF | TGTGCCAGCAGCTTTGGACAGGGTCTGGACGAGCAGTACTTC | 14 | TRBD1 | TRBV7-2 | . | TRBJ2-7
CASSDRGRFTGELFF | TGTGCCAGCAGTGACAGGGGGCGTTTCACCGGGGAGCTGTTTTTT | 15 | TRBD1 | TRBV6-6 | once | TRBJ2-2
CSVPWTGETYNEQFF | TGCAGCGTCCCTTGGACAGGGGAGACGTACAATGAGCAGTTCTTC | 15 | TRBD1 | TRBV29-1 | . | TRBJ2-1
CASSPGGSEETQYF | TGTGCCAGCAGCCCCGGAGGTTCGGAAGAGACCCAGTACTTC | 14 | . | TRBV11-1 | . | TRBJ2-5
CASSFTDRRNEKLFF | TGTGCCAGCAGCTTCACCGACAGACGGAATGAAAAACTGTTTTTT | 15 | . | TRBV7-9 | many | TRBJ1-4
CASSLALFSRNNEKLFF | TGTGCCAGCAGCTTAGCCCTTTTTTCGAGGAATAATGAAAAACTGTTTTTT | 17 | . | TRBV7-2 | . | TRBJ1-4
CASSDDELNSPLHF | TGTGCCAGCAGTGACGACGAGTTAAATTCACCCCTCCACTTT | 14 | . | TRBV7-6 | many | TRBJ1-6
CASRKTGTQNSPLHF | TGTGCCAGCAGAAAAACAGGGACACAAAATTCACCCCTCCACTTT | 15 | . | TRBV28 | . | TRBJ1-6
CVTRGLGNIQYF | TGTGTCACCAGGGGGCTAGGAAACATTCAGTACTTC | 12 | TRBD1 | TRBV15 | . | TRBJ2-4
CASSFITDTQYF | TGTGCCAGCAGCTTCATCACAGATACGCAGTATTTT | 12 | . | TRBV7-9 | . | TRBJ2-3
CASSQDRHRNTGELFF | TGCGCCAGCAGCCAAGATCGACACCGGAACACCGGGGAGCTGTTTTTT | 16 | . | TRBV4-3 | few | TRBJ2-2
CASSQDRDRTDTQYF | TGTGCCAGCAGCCAGGACAGGGATAGGACAGATACGCAGTATTTT | 15 | TRBD1 | TRBV6-5 | . | TRBJ2-3
CASSLGTATYEQYF | TGTGCCAGCAGTCTCGGGACGGCAACCTACGAGCAGTACTTC | 14 | . | TRBV28 | . | TRBJ2-7
CSARDYVGLPQGRGEKLFF | TGCAGTGCTAGAGATTATGTGGGACTCCCCCAAGGTCGGGGTGAAAAACTGTTTTTT | 19 | . | TRBV20-1 | few | TRBJ1-4